Shown below are 15 T cell receptor beta chains from a single sample sequenced in a study of cytomegalovirus exposure and HLA in healthy donors. TCRdb's copy holds only in-frame clones and misses some; the assay was immunoSEQ multiplex PCR. The top ten hold 3% to 3.5% of the sample, which has about 38,000 clones, about 93% seen once. The sequenced sample was PBMCs. The origin of the receptors is a man younger than 35 in good health and CMV-seronegative.

The chain has TRBV5-4 and TRBJ2-3; 7 bases are shared with TRBD2. The CDR3 sequence is 16 residues long. CDR1 SGHNT and CDR2 YYREEE come from the germline V gene (reference sequence). The V and J ends lost 3 bases and 2 bases, in that order; junction bases with no gene match: 9. DNA for the CDR3: TGTGCCAGCAGCTCCTGGGGGGGGATGAACACAGATACGCAGTATTTT. Residues: CASSSWGGMNTDTQYF.

This chain uses TRBV25-1 with TRBJ1-4; possibly TRBD1 for D (5 bases). The V end was cut by 3 bases, the J end by 7 bases, with 18 bases between. CDR3 length: 16 amino acids. Germline values: CDR1 MGHDK, CDR2 SYGVNS. The CDR3 nucleotides read TGTGCCAGCAGTGATAAGGCAGGGTCGGTGGGTGAAAAACTGTTTTTT. Its protein product is CASSDKAGSVGEKLFF. Supplemented by reference TRBV25-1 and TRBJ1-4, the full variable domain reads EADIYQTPRYLVIGTGKKITLECSQTMGHDKMYWYQQDPGMELHLIHYSYGVNSTEKGDLSSESTVSRIRTEHFPLTLESARPSHTSQYLCASSDKAGSVGEKLFFGSGTQLSVL.

This rearrangement joins TRBV11-2 to TRBJ1-5, with 7 bases lining up with TRBD1. Trimming took 5 bases from V and 3 from J; bases not matched to a gene: 7. CDR3 length: 15 amino acids. Germline lookup yields CDR1 SGHAT and CDR2 FQNNGV. The CDR3 DNA follows: TGTGCCAGCAGCCAGGGACAGCGGATCAATCAGCCCCAGCATTTT. Its translation: CASSQGQRINQPQHF.

J is TRBJ2-1 and V is TRBV9, with D uncertain. The CDR3 contains 18 residues. Germline loops: CDR1 SGDLS, CDR2 YYNGEE. V was clipped by 3 bases and J by 4 bases, with 23 bases between them. CDR3: CASSGDSSGTATYNEQFF. DNA for the CDR3: TGTGCCAGCAGCGGAGATTCGTCAGGTACCGCAACTTACAATGAGCAGTTCTTC.

This chain's CDR3 is CASSGLAANEQFF. The CDR3 DNA sequence: TGTGCCAGCTCAGGCCTAGCGGCTAATGAGCAGTTCTTC. V usage is TRBV2 and J usage is TRBJ2-1; 7 bases are shared with TRBD2. CDR1 is SNHLY, CDR2 FYNNEI, per germline. After removal of 8 bases from V and 7 bases from J, the junction contained 8 bases not matched to a gene. CDR3 length: 13 residues. Based on the CDR3 plus reference TRBV2 and TRBJ2-1, the full variable domain is EPEVTQTPSHQVTQMGQEVILRCVPISNHLYFYWYRQILGQKVEFLVSFYNNEISEKSEIFDDQFSVERPDGSNFTLKIRSTKLEDSAMYFCASSGLAANEQFFGPGTRLTVL.

This clone was observed a single time. The rearrangement joins TRBV7-6 to TRBJ1-2, with 9 bases aligning to TRBD1. Germline loops: CDR1 SGHVS, CDR2 FNYEAQ. CDR3 size: 15 residues. The ends lost 3 bases at V and 2 bases at J; junction bases unmatched: 4. The CDR3 loop is CASSLGTGPNYGYTF. Written as DNA, the CDR3 is TGTGCCAGCAGCTTGGGGACAGGGCCAAACTATGGCTACACCTTC.

The chain links TRBV28 to TRBJ1-1; D is unresolved. V was cut by 6 bases and J by 11 bases, with 22 bases left in between. The CDR3 has 14 amino acids. The germline gives CDR1 MDHEN, CDR2 SYDVKM. The CDR3 nucleotides read TGTGCCAGCAGCTCCTCGTTGGGCTTTCGAGGGGCTTTCTTT. Its translation: CASSSSLGFRGAFF. The full variable domain, rest sourced from reference TRBV28 and TRBJ1-1, is DVKVTQSSRYLVKRTGEKVFLECVQDMDHENMFWYRQDPGLGLRLIYFSYDVKMKEKGDIPEGYSVSREKKERFSLILESASTNQTSMYLCASSSSLGFRGAFFGQGTRLTVV.

The chain carries TRBV6-5 and TRBJ1-5; 9 nucleotides match TRBD1. The junction had 1 base not matched to a gene; V was cut back by 5 bases and J by 5 bases. Germline V gives CDR1 MNHEY, CDR2 SVGAGI. There are 13 residues in the CDR3. The CDR3: CASSDRGYQPQHF. For the CDR3, the DNA is TGTGCCAGCAGTGACAGGGGGTATCAGCCCCAGCATTTT.

The V call is TRBV7-6, the J call TRBJ2-3; maybe TRBD1 (6 bases). The germline CDR1 and CDR2 sequences are SGHVS and FNYEAQ. This CDR3 has 15 amino acids. V was cut by 1 base and J by 1 base, with 9 bases left in between. The CDR3 protein is CASSLVGGGTDTQYF. CDR3 nucleotides: TGTGCCAGCAGCTTAGTAGGGGGAGGCACAGATACGCAGTATTTT.

The V call is TRBV6-5, the J call TRBJ1-2; no firm D call. The CDR3 length is 15 residues. The V gene lost 1 base and the J gene lost 3 bases, with 12 bases spanning the gap. Looked up from germline, CDR1 is MNHEY and CDR2 is SVGAGI. Here the CDR3 DNA reads TGTGCCAGCAGTTACTACGAGGGTACAGACTATGGCTACACCTTC. Encoded protein: CASSYYEGTDYGYTF.

The chain recombines TRBV18 with TRBJ1-3, with 9 positions matching TRBD1. The germline gives CDR1 KGHSH, CDR2 LQKENI. The CDR3 sequence is 16 residues long. Trimming cost V 8 bases and J 0 bases; bases outside gene matches: 8. The CDR3 region has the DNA TGTGCCAGCGGCCTATCGACAGGGGGCTCTGGAAACACCATATATTTT. It yields the protein CASGLSTGGSGNTIYF.

The rearrangement joins TRBV9 to TRBJ2-7; 13 bases align to TRBD2. Losses at the gene ends were 5 bases for V and 7 bases for J; bases not matched to a gene: 9. Germline V gene sequence: CDR1 SGDLS, CDR2 YYNGEE. There are 15 residues in the CDR3. Here the CDR3 reads CASSRSAGLAGEQYF. The CDR3 DNA is TGTGCCAGCAGTCGTAGCGCGGGACTAGCGGGGGAGCAGTACTTC. Supplemented by reference TRBV9 and TRBJ2-7, the full variable domain reads DSGVTQTPKHLITATGQRVTLRCSPRSGDLSVYWYQQSLDQGLQFLIQYYNGEERAKGNILERFSAQQFPDLHSELNLSSLELGDSALYFCASSRSAGLAGEQYFGPGTRLTVT.

The chain has TRBV5-6 and TRBJ1-5, with TRBD1 matching over 9 bases. The CDR3 has 15 amino acids. Germline V gives CDR1 SGHDT, CDR2 YYEEEE. Trimming took 4 bases from V and 3 from J; bases not matched to a gene: 5. The CDR3, as DNA: TGTGCCAGCAGCCAGGGGACAGGGAACAATCAGCCCCAGCATTTT. It is translated as CASSQGTGNNQPQHF.

The V and J genes are TRBV2 and TRBJ2-7; D is perhaps TRBD2 (5 bases). CDR3 length: 14 amino acids. V was pared by 6 bases and J by 6 bases, with 18 bases between. Germline-derived CDR1 and CDR2 are SNHLY and FYNNEI. CDR3 in DNA: TGTGCCAGCAGCCCCCGCGGGCGAGGGCGCGAGCAGTACTTC. Translating gives CASSPRGRGREQYF.

This sequence joins TRBV7-8 and TRBJ1-2; the D gene is possibly TRBD1 (5 bases). The CDR3 extends over 12 amino acids. The V and J ends lost 6 bases and 8 bases respectively, with 13 bases between them. Per the germline V gene, CDR1 is SGHVS and CDR2 is FQNEAQ. In DNA, the CDR3 is TGTGCCAGCAGTACGGCCACAGGAGGCTACACCTTC. It codes for CASSTATGGYTF.